This T cell receptor beta chain comes out of a study of blood T cell repertoires in COVID-19. V lost 8 bases and J lost 10, with 14 bases in between. This CDR3 region has 11 residues. CDR1 and CDR2 from the germline V gene are LNHDA and SQIVND (reference sequence). Repertoires were generated with immunoSEQ multiplex PCR, while TCRdb's copy carries only in-frame clones and drops some. The profile shows about 5,900 clones, under 90% of them singletons. This TCR came from a man aged 55 to 70 with acute or convalescent COVID-19. The V and J genes are TRBV19 and TRBJ1-2; D is uncertain. Sequences were obtained from peripheral blood. CDR3 protein: CASLDSEDYTF. CDR3 nucleotide sequence: TGTGCCAGTTTGGACTCCGAGGACTACACCTTC.